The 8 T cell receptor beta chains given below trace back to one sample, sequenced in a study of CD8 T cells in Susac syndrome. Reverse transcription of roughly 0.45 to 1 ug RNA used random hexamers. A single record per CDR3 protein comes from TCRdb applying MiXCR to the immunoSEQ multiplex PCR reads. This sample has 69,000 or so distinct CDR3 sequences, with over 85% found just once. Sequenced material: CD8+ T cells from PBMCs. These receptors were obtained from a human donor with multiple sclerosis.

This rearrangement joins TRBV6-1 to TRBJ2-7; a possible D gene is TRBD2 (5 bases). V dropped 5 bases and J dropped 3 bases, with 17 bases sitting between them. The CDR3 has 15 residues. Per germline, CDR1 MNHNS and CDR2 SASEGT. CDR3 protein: CASSLPFFDYYEQYF. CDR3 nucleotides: TGTGCCAGCAGTCTTCCGTTCTTCGACTACTACGAGCAGTACTTC.

As DNA, the CDR3 is TGCAGCGGTGGGCCCAGCGCCCTCACCGGGGAGCTGTTTTTT. Residues: CSGGPSALTGELFF. This chain uses TRBV29-1 with TRBJ2-2; D gene unclear. Germline loops: CDR1 SQVTM, CDR2 ANQGSEA. V was shortened by 7 bases and J by 4 bases, with 16 bases between the two germline ends. This CDR3 spans 14 amino acids.

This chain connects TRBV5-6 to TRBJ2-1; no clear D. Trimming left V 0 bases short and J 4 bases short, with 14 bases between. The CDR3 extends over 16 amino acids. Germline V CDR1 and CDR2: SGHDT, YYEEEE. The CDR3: CASSLGMSALYNEQFF. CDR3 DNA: TGTGCCAGCAGCTTGGGAATGTCGGCTTTATACAATGAGCAGTTCTTC.

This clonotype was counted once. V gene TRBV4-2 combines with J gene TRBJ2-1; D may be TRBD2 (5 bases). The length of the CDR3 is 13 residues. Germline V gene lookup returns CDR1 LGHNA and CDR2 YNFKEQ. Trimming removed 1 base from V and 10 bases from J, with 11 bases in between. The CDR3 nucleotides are TGTGCCAGCAGCCAAGGGTGGCGGGCCGAGCAGTTCTTC. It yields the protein CASSQGWRAEQFF.

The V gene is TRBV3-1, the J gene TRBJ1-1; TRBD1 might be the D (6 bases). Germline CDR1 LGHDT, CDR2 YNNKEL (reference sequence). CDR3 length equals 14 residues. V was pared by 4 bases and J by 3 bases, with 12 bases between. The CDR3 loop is CASSPGQSYTEAFF. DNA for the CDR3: TGTGCCAGCAGCCCAGGACAGTCGTACACTGAAGCTTTCTTT.

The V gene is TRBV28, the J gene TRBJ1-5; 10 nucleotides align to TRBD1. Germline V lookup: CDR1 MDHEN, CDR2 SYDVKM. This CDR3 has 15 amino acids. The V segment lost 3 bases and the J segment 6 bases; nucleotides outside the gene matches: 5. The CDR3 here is CASSLGQGFRQPQHF. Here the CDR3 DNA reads TGTGCCAGCAGTTTGGGACAGGGGTTTCGTCAGCCCCAGCATTTT.

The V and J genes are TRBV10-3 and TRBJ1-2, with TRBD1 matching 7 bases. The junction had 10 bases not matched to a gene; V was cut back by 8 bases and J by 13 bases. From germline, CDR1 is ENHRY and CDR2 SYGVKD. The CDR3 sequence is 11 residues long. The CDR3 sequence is CAIGGDRDCTF. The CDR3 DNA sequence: TGTGCCATCGGGGGAGACAGGGACTGCACCTTC.

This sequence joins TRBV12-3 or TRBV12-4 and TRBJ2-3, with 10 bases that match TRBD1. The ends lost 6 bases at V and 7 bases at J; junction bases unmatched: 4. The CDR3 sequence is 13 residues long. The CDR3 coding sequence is TGTGCCAGCAGCAGACAGGGGGCGAATACGCAGTATTTT. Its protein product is CASSRQGANTQYF.